This TCR beta chain derives from a study of early T cells in non-severe SARS-CoV-2 infection. TCRdb redid the calling of the 5' RACE reads with MiXCR, one entry per CDR3 protein. Among 60,000 to 90,000 distinct CDR3 sequences, less than 20% were seen once, and the ten largest hold about 2.6%. The sequence came from an adult who was a healthcare worker with PCR-confirmed SARS-CoV-2 infection or an uninfected control (not recorded which). Input material: whole blood.

The CDR3 is CASSILRQTNEKLFF. CDR3 sequence (DNA): TGTGCCAGTAGTATCTTACGCCAGACTAATGAAAAACTGTTTTTT. V and J are TRBV19 and TRBJ1-4; no definite D call. The CDR3 is 15 residues long. The V gene lost 3 bases and the J gene lost 2 bases, with 10 bases spanning the gap. Germline V CDR1 and CDR2: LNHDA, SQIVND (reference sequence). Filled out from reference TRBV19 and TRBJ1-4, the complete variable domain reads DGGITQSPKYLFRKEGQNVTLSCEQNLNHDAMYWYRQDPGQGLRLIYYSQIVNDFQKGDIAEGYSVSREKKESFPLTVTSAQKNPTAFYLCASSILRQTNEKLFFGSGTQLSVL.